A selection of T cell receptor beta chains follows, all from one sample in a study of blood T cell repertoires in COVID-19. Sequenced by immunoSEQ multiplex PCR; TCRdb stores in-frame clones only, minus some. This table holds under 150,000 clones, just under 85% found once. The sample taken for sequencing was PBMCs or T cells enriched from blood (not recorded which). Every receptor here comes from a woman aged 40 to 50 who had recovered from COVID-19. Each CDR3 is given with its conserved first and last residue. The D gene is left open where the match is weak. Some rows mark clone size as missing; the rest say once, few, many or name a class of expanded clone.

J gene	D gene	V gene	clone size	CDR3 DNA	CDR3 protein
TRBJ2-1	NA	TRBV13	NA	TGTGCCAGCAGCTTAGAACAGAACAATGAGCAGTTCTTC	CASSLEQNNEQFF
TRBJ1-1	NA	TRBV6-5	NA	TGTGCCAGCAGTTACTCTGAACAGGGTGAAGCTTTCTTT	CASSYSEQGEAFF
TRBJ1-1	NA	TRBV2	NA	TGTGCCAGCAGTGCGGGACGGGGAGGGACTGAAGCTTTCTTT	CASSAGRGGTEAFF
TRBJ2-2	TRBD2	TRBV10-3	NA	TGTGCCATCAGCTTACTAGCGGGGGAGAACACCGGGGAGCTGTTTTTT	CAISLLAGENTGELFF
TRBJ1-2	NA	TRBV5-1	NA	TGCGCCAGCAGCTTGGTGGGGGGAGGCTACACCTTC	CASSLVGGGYTF
TRBJ1-4	NA	TRBV18	NA	TGTGCCAGCTCACCAACTACCGTAGCAACTAATGAAAAACTGTTTTTT	CASSPTTVATNEKLFF
TRBJ2-1	TRBD2	TRBV5-1	NA	TGCGCCAGCAGGCGTGGGACTAGCGGGAGGCCCACCTACAATGAGCAGTTCTTC	CASRRGTSGRPTYNEQFF
TRBJ2-7	NA	TRBV11-1	NA	TGTGCCAGCAGCTTAGCGGGGGCCACAAATTACGAGCAGTACTTC	CASSLAGATNYEQYF
TRBJ1-2	NA	TRBV6-4	NA	TGTGCCAGCAGTGCAAAGGAGTCCAACTATGGCTACACCTTC	CASSAKESNYGYTF
TRBJ2-6	TRBD1	TRBV29-1	NA	TGCAGCGTACCCTCGGGACAGGGGAGCTCTGGGGCCAACGTCCTGACTTTC	CSVPSGQGSSGANVLTF
TRBJ2-5	NA	TRBV5-1	NA	TGCGCCAGCAGCTTGGGTCACAGGGCAGAGACCCAGTACTTC	CASSLGHRAETQYF
TRBJ2-5	NA	TRBV2	many	TGTGCCAGCAGTACGGAAGAGACCCAGTACTTC	CASSTEETQYF
TRBJ1-1	NA	TRBV2	NA	TGTGCCCGCCAAGAGAGGGCCACTGAAGCTTTCTTT	CARQERATEAFF
TRBJ2-5	NA	TRBV21-1	NA	TGTGCCAGCACCACAGAATTACCTCAAGAGACCCAGTACTTC	CASTTELPQETQYF
TRBJ2-3	TRBD2	TRBV5-5	NA	TGTGCCAGCAGCCTAGCCGGGGGGACCAACACAGATACGCAGTATTTT	CASSLAGGTNTDTQYF
TRBJ1-5	NA	TRBV9	NA	TGTGCCAGCAGCGTAGATGGGAGGAACAATCAGCCCCAGCATTTT	CASSVDGRNNQPQHF
TRBJ1-2	NA	TRBV7-9	NA	TGTGCCAGCAGCTCGGGGCCCGGGGGTGGCTACACCTTC	CASSSGPGGGYTF
TRBJ2-3	NA	TRBV11-2	NA	TGTGCCAGCAGCCTTATTAGCACAGATACGCAGTATTTT	CASSLISTDTQYF
TRBJ1-2	NA	TRBV4-1	NA	TGCGCCAGCAGCCAACCAGACAGCCCCTATGGCTACACCTTC	CASSQPDSPYGYTF
TRBJ2-1	NA	TRBV7-9	NA	TGTGCCAGCAGCTTAGGCTGGGTAGGGGATGAGCAGTTCTTC	CASSLGWVGDEQFF
TRBJ2-1	NA	TRBV18	NA	TGTGCCAGCTCAGGACGGACAACAAACAATGAGCAGTTCTTC	CASSGRTTNNEQFF
TRBJ1-2	TRBD1	TRBV4-1	NA	TGCGCCAGCAGCCCGCGCCAGGGGGCTGACTATGGCTACACCTTC	CASSPRQGADYGYTF
TRBJ2-7	NA	TRBV19	NA	TGTGCCAGTAGTATAGTTGGGGGCCCATACGAGCAGTACTTC	CASSIVGGPYEQYF
TRBJ2-3	TRBD2	TRBV5-1	NA	TGCGCCAGCAGCTTGGGACTAGCGGGAGTAGACGCAGATACGCAGTATTTT	CASSLGLAGVDADTQYF
TRBJ2-5	TRBD2	TRBV5-6	NA	TGTGCCAGCAGCTTAGGGACTAGCGGTAGTCGGGAGACCCAGTACTTC	CASSLGTSGSRETQYF
TRBJ1-2	NA	TRBV3-1/TRBV3-2	NA	TGTGCCAGCAGCCCCTCGGTCCCTTCCTATGGCTACACCTTC	CASSPSVPSYGYTF
TRBJ2-3	NA	TRBV28	once	TGTGCCAGCAGTTTCGGGAGAAAATCTAGCACAGATACGCAGTATTTT	CASSFGRKSSTDTQYF
TRBJ1-4	NA	TRBV21-1	NA	TGTGCCAGCGGCACGGGGAGGGGGACTTCGGAAAAACTGTTTTTT	CASGTGRGTSEKLFF
TRBJ2-7	TRBD2	TRBV28	once	TGTGCCAGCAGTCAGGGACTAGGCGAGCAGTACTTC	CASSQGLGEQYF
TRBJ1-1	NA	TRBV2	NA	TGTGCCAGTTTCACAGACACGAACACTGAAGCTTTCTTT	CASFTDTNTEAFF
TRBJ2-1	TRBD2	TRBV27	NA	TGTGCCAGCAGGCCTACTAGCGGGAGATACAATGAGCAGTTCTTC	CASRPTSGRYNEQFF
TRBJ2-1	TRBD2	TRBV19	NA	TGTGCCAGTAGCCCATCGGGACTAACCTCCTACAATGAGCAGTTCTTC	CASSPSGLTSYNEQFF
TRBJ1-6	NA	TRBV27	NA	TGTGCCAGCAGTTTGAGTAGCTCCTATAATTCACCCCTCCACTTT	CASSLSSSYNSPLHF
TRBJ2-7	NA	TRBV5-1	NA	TGCGCCAGCAGCTTGGACCCCAAGGGGTACGAGCAGTACTTC	CASSLDPKGYEQYF
TRBJ2-1	TRBD2	TRBV29-1	NA	TGCAGCGTTGAAGAGGGGCTAGCGGAGGGTTTTGGGGAGCAGTTCTTC	CSVEEGLAEGFGEQFF
TRBJ1-1	TRBD1	TRBV5-1	NA	TGCGCCAGCAGCCTGGGACAGACAGGCACTGAAGCTTTCTTT	CASSLGQTGTEAFF
TRBJ1-2	NA	TRBV10-3	NA	TGTGCCATCAGTGCCGGCTATGGCTACACCTTC	CAISAGYGYTF
TRBJ2-1	TRBD2	TRBV4-2	many	TGTGCCAGCAGCCAAGATCCTAGCGGGGGACATCCCCGGTGGGGCAATGAGCAGTTCTTC	CASSQDPSGGHPRWGNEQFF
TRBJ2-5	TRBD2	TRBV5-1	NA	TGCGCCAGCAGCTTGGTGAGCGGGGGGGCGGAGGAGACCCAGTACTTC	CASSLVSGGAEETQYF
TRBJ1-4	NA	TRBV11-2	NA	TGTGCCAGCAGCTTAGTTGGACAACGCAATGAAAAACTGTTTTTT	CASSLVGQRNEKLFF
TRBJ2-7	NA	TRBV6-5	NA	TGTGCCAGTTTTTTCAAGGGGGTAAGCGACGAGCAGTACTTC	CASFFKGVSDEQYF
TRBJ1-5	NA	TRBV9	medium-sized	TGTGCCAGCAGCGTAGAAGGCGGGAACGAGGGTGGGAATCAGCCCCAGCATTTT	CASSVEGGNEGGNQPQHF
TRBJ2-5	NA	TRBV3-1/TRBV3-2	NA	TGTGCCAGCAGGGGACACCTCCAAGAGACCCAGTACTTC	CASRGHLQETQYF
TRBJ2-3	TRBD2	TRBV9	NA	TGTGCCAGCAGCGTAGTGTTAGCGGGAGGGTCAGATACGCAGTATTTT	CASSVVLAGGSDTQYF
TRBJ2-7	NA	TRBV19	NA	TGTGCCAGTAGTACCCCCCCACAAACCTACGAGCAGTACTTC	CASSTPPQTYEQYF
TRBJ2-5	TRBD2	TRBV19	few	TGTGCCAGTAGTATAAGGGAGGGTCCAGCGGGAGAGACCCAGTACTTC	CASSIREGPAGETQYF
TRBJ2-3	TRBD2	TRBV10-3	NA	TGTGCCATCAGTGAGTCTGCAGCGGGAGGAAGGGAGGATACGCAGTATTTT	CAISESAAGGREDTQYF
TRBJ2-3	NA	TRBV29-1	NA	TGCAGCGTTGAGGGCGGGACAGATACGCAGTATTTT	CSVEGGTDTQYF
TRBJ1-2	TRBD1	TRBV7-9	NA	TGTGCCAGCAGTTGGGGACAGGCGGCTTCTATTAACTATGGCTACACCTTC	CASSWGQAASINYGYTF
TRBJ2-1	TRBD2	TRBV18	NA	TGTGCCAGCTCACCCCGAGCGGGAGGACCTACCTACAATGAGCAGTTCTTC	CASSPRAGGPTYNEQFF
TRBJ2-4	TRBD1	TRBV3-1/TRBV3-2	NA	TGTGCCAGCAGCCCGTATAGGGGACAGGGGACTAAAAACATTCAGTACTTC	CASSPYRGQGTKNIQYF
TRBJ2-1	NA	TRBV11-2	NA	TGTGCCAGCGGCCCAACCTACAATGAGCAGTTCTTC	CASGPTYNEQFF
TRBJ2-3	TRBD1	TRBV30	NA	TGTGCCTGGAGTTTCGGGACAGGGGATGATACGCAGTATTTT	CAWSFGTGDDTQYF